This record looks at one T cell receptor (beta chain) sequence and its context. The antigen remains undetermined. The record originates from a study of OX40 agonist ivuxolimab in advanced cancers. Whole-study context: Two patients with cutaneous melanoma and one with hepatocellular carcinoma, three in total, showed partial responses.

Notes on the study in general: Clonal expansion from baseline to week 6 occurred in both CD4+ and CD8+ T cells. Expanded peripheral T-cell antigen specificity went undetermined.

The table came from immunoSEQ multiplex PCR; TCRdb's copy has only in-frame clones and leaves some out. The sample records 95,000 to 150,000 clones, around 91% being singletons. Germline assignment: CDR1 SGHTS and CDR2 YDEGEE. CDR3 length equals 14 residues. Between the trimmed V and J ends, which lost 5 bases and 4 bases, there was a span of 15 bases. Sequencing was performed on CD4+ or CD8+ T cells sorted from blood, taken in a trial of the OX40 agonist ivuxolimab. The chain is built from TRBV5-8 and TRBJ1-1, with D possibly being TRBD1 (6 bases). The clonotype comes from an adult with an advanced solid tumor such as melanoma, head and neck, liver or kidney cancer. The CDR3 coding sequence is TGTGCCAGCAGGTACAGGGCTCACAGCACTGAAGCTTTCTTT. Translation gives CASRYRAHSTEAFF.